The entry that follows covers one TCR beta chain sequence. The treatment was: some 20 received Ad26.COV2.S at low or high dose, single or two shots; about 5 received placebo; per-sample allocation not given. Specimen acquisition occurred on day 63 following the initial vaccine or placebo injection. This entry comes from a study of Ad26.COV2.S vaccination and SARS-CoV-2 variants. Study overall: Donor joined the COV1001 Ad26.COV2.S trial arm.

V lost 0 bases, J lost 4 bases, and 3 bases stayed unmatched. Looked up from germline, CDR1 is MNHEY and CDR2 is SVGEGT. The CDR3 is made up of 15 amino acids. TCRdb's table, derived via immunoSEQ multiplex PCR, lists solely in-frame clones and lacks some. Of fewer than 400,000 clones detected, approximately 91% appear once; the ten largest clones hold about 3.6%. This TCR derives from a person aged 18-65 years who received the Ad26.COV2.S COVID-19 vaccine or a placebo. Source: peripheral blood, taken in a trial of Ad26.COV2.S vaccine versus placebo. V and J are TRBV6-2 or TRBV6-3 and TRBJ1-5; 7 bases are a match to TRBD1. CDR3 nucleotides: TGTGCCAGCAGTTACTCGAGGGGGCCGAATCAGCCCCAGCATTTT. Its translation: CASSYSRGPNQPQHF.